What follows are 3 T cell receptor beta chains derived from one specimen sequenced in a study of blood T cell repertoires in COVID-19. Assay used: immunoSEQ multiplex PCR; TCRdb lists only in-frame clones, some missing. Here the sample spans about 200,000 clones, roughly nine tenths being singletons. Sequencing input: peripheral blood. The receptors stem from a man in his 60s with COVID-19, enrolled during active disease.

In this sample, this clone turned up once. This chain joins TRBV19 and TRBJ2-6; TRBD1 matches 10 bases. Germline lookup yields CDR1 LNHDA and CDR2 SQIVND (reference sequence). The V and J ends lost 7 bases and 4 bases, in that order; junction bases with no gene match: 10. CDR3 length equals 17 residues. CDR3 sequence: CASTPLTGGLGANVLTF. In DNA, the CDR3 is TGTGCCAGTACTCCTCTGACAGGGGGCCTCGGGGCCAACGTCCTGACTTTC.

V usage is TRBV5-4 and J usage is TRBJ1-1; D not certain. The CDR3 contains 15 residues. Germline CDR1 is SGHNT and CDR2 is YYREEE (reference sequence). V gave up 4 bases and J gave up 2 bases, with 15 bases separating them. The CDR3 DNA sequence: TGTGCCAGCAGCCCATTTTCAGGTAGAAACACTGAAGCTTTCTTT. This translates into CASSPFSGRNTEAFF.

The J gene is TRBJ1-6, the V gene TRBV20-1; no clear D gene. Trimming pared 7 bases from V and 5 bases from J, leaving 18 bases between. Germline lookup yields CDR1 DFQATT and CDR2 SNEGSKA (reference sequence). The CDR3 extends over 15 amino acids. The CDR3 sequence is CSVSRLQINNSPLHF. The DNA for the CDR3 is TGCAGTGTTAGTCGCCTACAGATAAATAATTCACCCCTCCACTTT.